This entry concerns a single TCR beta chain. The data originate from a study of blood T cells in healthy people across ages. Looked up from germline, CDR1 is MRHNA and CDR2 is SNTAGT. Trimming removed 2 bases at V and 5 bases at J, with 7 bases between. CDR3 length: 13 residues. Alongside a J-beta primer mix, a sample-barcoded 5' primer served in a second PCR lasting 7 to 11 cycles. Each TCR beta cDNA got a 12-nucleotide random molecular identifier. TCRdb recomputed calls from the 5' RACE reads with MiXCR, one row per CDR3 protein. The sample carries about 1,500,000 distinct CDR3 sequences, about 28% recorded once. Each of the donors had roughly 10 milliliters of peripheral blood drawn into EDTA-treated Vacutainer tubes.

Sample: blood. This clonotype was obtained from a woman under 40 in good health. The chain uses TRBV6-4 and TRBJ2-1; D is undetermined. In DNA form, the CDR3 reads TGTGCCAGCAGTGACCGACCAGACAATGAGCAGTTCTTC. It codes for CASSDRPDNEQFF.